The clone carrying this TCR beta chain was detected many times. TCRdb analysed the RT-PCR reads with MiXCR anew, one entry per CDR3 protein. The table records some 150,000 distinct CDR3 sequences, less than 15% of them present only once. The source of the sample is a study of response to subunit inactivated influenza vaccine. With 6 bases clipped from V and 5 bases from J, the junction kept 11 bases outside the gene matches. This CDR3 has 16 amino acids. These sequences were also reported in another study, on T cells expressing NK-cell markers. That source adds: UMIs accompanied the 5'RACE template switching by which TCR beta cDNA was made. These clonotypes, the leaders elsewhere, also led the CD3+CD56-NKG2C+ fraction in four donors.

This TCR came from a man aged 45 to 65 who received an inactivated influenza vaccine. V is TRBV12-3 or TRBV12-4 and J is TRBJ2-1, with 9 bases fitting TRBD1. Sample: CD8+ T cells sorted from PBMCs, taken 11 to 12 days after vaccination. This CDR3 is CASRGFGQGSNNEQFF. In DNA, the CDR3 is TGTGCCAGCAGGGGATTCGGACAGGGGTCTAACAATGAGCAGTTCTTC.